The present T cell receptor beta chain was sequenced within a study of post-analysis software for immune sequencing data. General study points: Compared with controls, patients showed significantly lower normalized Chao1 diversity. Controls showed lower frequencies than patients for five TRBV segments, and TRBV5-6, TRBV5-1 and TRBV20-1 were among these.

cDNA libraries of TCR beta carried unique molecular identifiers. Each batch of roughly 1 to 10 million T cells produced roughly 0.5 million cDNA molecules. A single record per CDR3 protein comes from TCRdb applying MiXCR to the PCR reads. The sample lists roughly 700,000 distinct CDR3 sequences, approximately 30% occurring once. Comments on this clonotype: Its cognate antigen is unknown.

CDR1 and CDR2 from the germline V gene are MDHEN and SYDVKM. This CDR3 is built from 17 residues. Trimming cost V 4 bases and J 3 bases, with 21 bases left between them. Sequencing was done on a sample of blood. The receptor was derived from a girl aged 5-17 years with multiple sclerosis. The gene calls are TRBV28 and TRBJ1-2; D remains ambiguous. The CDR3 sequence is CASSSPGRFGLDYGYTF. The CDR3 nucleotides are TGTGCCAGCAGTTCACCCGGACGGTTTGGGTTGGACTATGGCTACACCTTC.